This T cell receptor (beta chain) appears in the sequencing data of a study of shared clonotypes between healthy human individuals. Only Caucasian adults living in Nashville, Tennessee made up the donor group. Turning to this clone: The antigen is not known.

Overall study results and limits: Larger estimated richness was generally seen in naive subsets than in memory subsets.

The length of the CDR3 is 15 residues. Germline values: CDR1 SNHLY, CDR2 FYNNEI. V trimming: 6 bases; J trimming: 9 bases; junction bases outside the gene matches: 9. Here immunoSEQ multiplex PCR was the method, and the copy in TCRdb shows in-frame clones only, minus some. The sample holds roughly 2.5 million clones, approximately 92% seen once. This clonotype was sampled from a man aged 18 to 29 in good health. The J gene is TRBJ2-1, the V gene TRBV2, with TRBD2 identical over 12 bases. Sequencing was carried out using naive CD4+ T cells sorted from blood. The subset denotes: CD45RA+ positively selected. The CDR3: CASRAGTSGFGEQFF. The CDR3 DNA follows: TGTGCCAGCAGGGCCGGGACTAGCGGGTTCGGTGAGCAGTTCTTC.